Listed below are T cell receptor beta chains from one sample, sequenced in a study of T cells after yellow fever vaccination. TCRdb ran MiXCR on the 5' RACE reads and lists one entry per CDR3 protein. The sample yields about 21,000 distinct CDR3 sequences, 5.2% seen once. Material: PBMCs, either bulk or a sorted T-cell subset (CD4+, CD8+, memory, or dextramer-sorted; not recorded which), obtained approximately 40 days after the first yellow fever vaccination. These receptors all come from a man between 18 and 35 years old who received the YFV17D yellow fever vaccine. The conserved cysteine and the conserved F or W are not part of the CDR3 here. Size values are once, few and many counts, or a class for expanded clones, and some rows have none.

CDR3aa	j_gene	abundance	v_gene
ASSKPVRRDIGTDTQY	TRBJ2-3	-	TRBV3-1
ASSLAEVGYTGELF	TRBJ2-2	many	TRBV7-6
ASSLVETQY	TRBJ2-5	many	TRBV12-3/TRBV12-4
ASSTGWNTEAF	TRBJ1-1	many	TRBV7-9
ASRQVMVSGANVLT	TRBJ2-6	many	TRBV5-5
ASSPGQLYGYT	TRBJ1-2	few	TRBV7-3
ASSFLAEQF	TRBJ2-1	many	TRBV19
ASSAPPGQAAYEQY	TRBJ2-7	many	TRBV5-5
ASRFIGEETQY	TRBJ2-5	few	TRBV12-2
ATSDSDRPNYGYT	TRBJ1-2	many	TRBV24-1
ATSRGDTSGANEQF	TRBJ2-1	many	TRBV15
ASSIDGLSGDTQY	TRBJ2-3	many	TRBV19
ASSQEWTDNEQF	TRBJ2-1	many	TRBV4-2
ATSGGRQGFETAYNEQF	TRBJ2-1	many	TRBV24-1
SARLAETQY	TRBJ2-5	many	TRBV20-1
ASRVLSGDTGELF	TRBJ2-2	many	TRBV7-2
ASRTGGYSPLH	TRBJ1-6	many	TRBV12-3/TRBV12-4
ATGLREAF	TRBJ1-1	many	TRBV28
ASSGTLAGSTDTQY	TRBJ2-3	many	TRBV25-1
ASSPPARTIVF	TRBJ1-4	many	TRBV11-2
ATRDLTSTDTQY	TRBJ2-3	many	TRBV6-1
ASSVAGRGDGNIQY	TRBJ2-4	many	TRBV9
ASSFKSGGDTEAF	TRBJ1-1	many	TRBV5-4
AISERGLAASTDTQY	TRBJ2-3	many	TRBV10-3
ASSSDRGRSPLH	TRBJ1-6	many	TRBV28
ASSLDLSTYNEQF	TRBJ2-1	medium-sized	TRBV7-2
ASTPGINGELF	TRBJ2-2	many	TRBV2
ASSADRNYGYT	TRBJ1-2	many	TRBV7-2
AWTSKRGGLGWTDTQY	TRBJ2-3	many	TRBV30
SARQTNTGELF	TRBJ2-2	many	TRBV20-1
ASSQNRYQPQH	TRBJ1-5	many	TRBV14
ASKELSQGPSTDTQY	TRBJ2-3	-	TRBV6-2/TRBV6-3
ASSPQNRGNTEAF	TRBJ1-1	many	TRBV18
ASSLDFLASGATGELF	TRBJ2-2	-	TRBV7-6
AISESGDRDNTDTQY	TRBJ2-3	many	TRBV10-3
SVEGGVSYEQY	TRBJ2-7	medium-sized	TRBV29-1
ASSWGTGIDYT	TRBJ1-2	many	TRBV12-3/TRBV12-4
AWSVSAYEQY	TRBJ2-7	many	TRBV30
ASKKGRMNTEAF	TRBJ1-1	many	TRBV2
ASSNQTQETQY	TRBJ2-5	-	TRBV3-1
ASSLNRGGDTEAF	TRBJ1-1	many	TRBV27
ASSLEGTGVGYT	TRBJ1-2	many	TRBV7-9
ASRKGAAGGETQY	TRBJ2-5	many	TRBV2
ASSSTDRTSETQY	TRBJ2-5	few	TRBV5-1
ASSFVAGGGTDTQY	TRBJ2-3	many	TRBV3-1
SARDSFNEKLF	TRBJ1-4	many	TRBV20-1
ASSFVTGGDFEQF	TRBJ2-1	many	TRBV7-2
ASVRGSGETQY	TRBJ2-5	many	TRBV5-1
ASSKGASGGANIQY	TRBJ2-4	many	TRBV21-1
ASSLAAYTGELF	TRBJ2-2	many	TRBV11-3
SAPGLLGSSYEQY	TRBJ2-7	many	TRBV20-1
ASSQRDTDTQY	TRBJ2-3	many	TRBV6-4
ASSSDRAGTDTQY	TRBJ2-3	many	TRBV7-9
ASRWSGGNEQF	TRBJ2-1	many	TRBV12-3/TRBV12-4
ASSLSGPSSYNEQF	TRBJ2-1	many	TRBV28
ASSPRGGGTNTGELF	TRBJ2-2	-	TRBV4-2
ATSDPGRYYNEQF	TRBJ2-1	-	TRBV24-1
ASSVMGTATEAF	TRBJ1-1	many	TRBV5-1
ASSFDRHQPQH	TRBJ1-5	many	TRBV19